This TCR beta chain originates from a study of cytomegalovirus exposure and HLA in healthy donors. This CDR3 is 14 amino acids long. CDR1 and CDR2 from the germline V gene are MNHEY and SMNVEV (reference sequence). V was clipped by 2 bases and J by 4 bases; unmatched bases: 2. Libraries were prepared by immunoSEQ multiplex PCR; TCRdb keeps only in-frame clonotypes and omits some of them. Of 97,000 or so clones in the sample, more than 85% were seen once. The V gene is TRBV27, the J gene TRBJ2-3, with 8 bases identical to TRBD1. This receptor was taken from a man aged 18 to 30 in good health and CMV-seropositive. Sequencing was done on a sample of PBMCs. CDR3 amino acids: CASSLRDRSDTQYF. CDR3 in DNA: TGTGCCAGCAGTTTACGGGACAGGTCAGATACGCAGTATTTT.